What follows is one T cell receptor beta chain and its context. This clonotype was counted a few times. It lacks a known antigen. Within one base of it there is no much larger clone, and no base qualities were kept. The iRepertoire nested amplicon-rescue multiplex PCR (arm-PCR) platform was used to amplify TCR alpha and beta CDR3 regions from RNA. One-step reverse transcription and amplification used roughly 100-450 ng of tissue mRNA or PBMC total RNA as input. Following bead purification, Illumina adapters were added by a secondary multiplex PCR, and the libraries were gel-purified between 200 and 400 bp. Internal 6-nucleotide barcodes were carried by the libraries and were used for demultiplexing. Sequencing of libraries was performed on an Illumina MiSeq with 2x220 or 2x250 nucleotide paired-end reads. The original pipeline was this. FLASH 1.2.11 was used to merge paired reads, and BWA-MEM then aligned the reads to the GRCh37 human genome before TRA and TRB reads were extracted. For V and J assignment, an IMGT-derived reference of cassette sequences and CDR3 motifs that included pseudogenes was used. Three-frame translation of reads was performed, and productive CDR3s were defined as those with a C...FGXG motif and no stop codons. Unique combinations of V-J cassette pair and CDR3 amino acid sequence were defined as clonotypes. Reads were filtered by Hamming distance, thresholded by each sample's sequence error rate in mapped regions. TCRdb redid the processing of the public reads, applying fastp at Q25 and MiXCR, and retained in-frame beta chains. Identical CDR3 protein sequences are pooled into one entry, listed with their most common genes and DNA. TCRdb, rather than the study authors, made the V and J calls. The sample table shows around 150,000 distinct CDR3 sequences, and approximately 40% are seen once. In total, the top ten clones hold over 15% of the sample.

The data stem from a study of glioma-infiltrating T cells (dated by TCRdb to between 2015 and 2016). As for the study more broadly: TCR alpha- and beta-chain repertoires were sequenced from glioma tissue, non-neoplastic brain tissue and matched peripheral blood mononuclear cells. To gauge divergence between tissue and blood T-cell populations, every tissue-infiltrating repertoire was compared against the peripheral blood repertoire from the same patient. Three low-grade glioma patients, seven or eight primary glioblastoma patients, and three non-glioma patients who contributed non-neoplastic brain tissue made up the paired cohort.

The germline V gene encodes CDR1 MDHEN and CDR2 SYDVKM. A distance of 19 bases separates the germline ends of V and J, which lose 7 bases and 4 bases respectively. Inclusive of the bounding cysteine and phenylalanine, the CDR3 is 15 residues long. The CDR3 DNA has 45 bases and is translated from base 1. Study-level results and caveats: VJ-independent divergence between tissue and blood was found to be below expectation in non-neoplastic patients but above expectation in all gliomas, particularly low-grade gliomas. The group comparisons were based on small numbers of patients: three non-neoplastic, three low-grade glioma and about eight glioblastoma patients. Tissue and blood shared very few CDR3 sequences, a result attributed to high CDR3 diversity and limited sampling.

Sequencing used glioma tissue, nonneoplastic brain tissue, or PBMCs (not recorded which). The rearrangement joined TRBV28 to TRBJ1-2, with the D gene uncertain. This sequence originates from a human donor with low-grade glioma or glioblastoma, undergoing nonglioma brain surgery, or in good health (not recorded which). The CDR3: CASKTTETLRYGYTF. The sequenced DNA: TGTGCCAGCAAGACTACAGAAACCCTTCGCTATGGCTACACCTTC.